Listed below are T cell receptor beta chains from one sample, sequenced in a study of naive and memory T cell subsets. MiXCR, run by TCRdb on the UMI-ligation and nested PCR reads, gives a single entry per CDR3 protein. The sample carries tens of thousands of distinct CDR3 sequences, approximately 11% recorded once. The sample in question was skin, obtained from a tuberculin skin test site. The receptors were sampled from an adult in good health. The CDR3 runs from the conserved cysteine through the conserved F or W. The order of the fields is V gene, clone size, J gene, D gene, CDR3 protein, CDR3 DNA. A D gene is named only where the DNA matches it firmly. The listing skips clone size in some rows; elsewhere it reads once, few, many or a size class.

v_call: TRBV6-2/TRBV6-3; clone_size: -; j_call: TRBJ2-5; d_call: -; cdr3_aa: CASSYWVGETQYF; cdr3_nt: TGTGCCAGCAGTTACTGGGTCGGGGAGACCCAGTACTTC
v_call: TRBV28; clone_size: few; j_call: TRBJ2-7; d_call: -; cdr3_aa: CASSSHAQLAPEQYF; cdr3_nt: TGTGCCAGCAGTTCCCACGCTCAACTAGCTCCAGAGCAGTACTTC
v_call: TRBV7-2; clone_size: many; j_call: TRBJ1-1; d_call: -; cdr3_aa: CASSLVAGDTEAFF; cdr3_nt: TGTGCCAGCAGCTTAGTCGCAGGGGATACTGAAGCTTTCTTT
v_call: TRBV27; clone_size: many; j_call: TRBJ2-7; d_call: -; cdr3_aa: CASSFSLAAYEQYF; cdr3_nt: TGTGCCAGCAGTTTTTCCCTGGCAGCCTACGAGCAGTACTTC
v_call: TRBV18; clone_size: many; j_call: TRBJ2-5; d_call: -; cdr3_aa: CASSPRSGWSETQYF; cdr3_nt: TGTGCCAGCTCACCACGGTCGGGGTGGTCAGAGACCCAGTACTTC
v_call: TRBV20-1; clone_size: many; j_call: TRBJ2-6; d_call: -; cdr3_aa: CSARVGGSGANVLTF; cdr3_nt: TGCAGTGCTAGGGTCGGGGGCTCTGGGGCCAACGTCCTGACTTTC
v_call: TRBV28; clone_size: -; j_call: TRBJ1-1; d_call: -; cdr3_aa: CASSRRGGVSEAFF; cdr3_nt: TGTGCCAGCAGTCGGAGGGGGGGAGTTAGTGAAGCTTTCTTT
v_call: TRBV5-4; clone_size: -; j_call: TRBJ2-4; d_call: -; cdr3_aa: CASSLTGQTLAKNIQYF; cdr3_nt: TGTGCCAGCAGCTTGACGGGCCAAACTCTAGCCAAAAACATTCAGTACTTC
v_call: TRBV11-1; clone_size: -; j_call: TRBJ2-5; d_call: -; cdr3_aa: CASSPDVGTTYF; cdr3_nt: TGTGCCAGCAGCCCCGATGTGGGGACCACCTACTTC
v_call: TRBV7-2; clone_size: many; j_call: TRBJ2-2; d_call: -; cdr3_aa: CASSSTNTNTGELFF; cdr3_nt: TGTGCCAGCAGCTCGACTAATACGAACACCGGGGAGCTGTTTTTT
v_call: TRBV20-1; clone_size: few; j_call: TRBJ2-7; d_call: TRBD1; cdr3_aa: CSARDNQGVNSYEQYF; cdr3_nt: TGCAGTGCTAGAGACAACCAGGGGGTTAACTCCTACGAGCAGTACTTC
v_call: TRBV12-3/TRBV12-4; clone_size: -; j_call: TRBJ2-3; d_call: -; cdr3_aa: CASSLVSAGRGDTQYF; cdr3_nt: TGTGCCAGCAGTTTAGTTTCGGCAGGGCGCGGAGATACGCAGTATTTT
v_call: TRBV7-7; clone_size: many; j_call: TRBJ2-5; d_call: -; cdr3_aa: CASSLIQGPQETQYF; cdr3_nt: TGTGCTAGCAGCTTAATTCAGGGACCTCAAGAGACCCAGTACTTC
v_call: TRBV9; clone_size: -; j_call: TRBJ1-4; d_call: TRBD1; cdr3_aa: CASSVGGTAEGEKLFF; cdr3_nt: TGTGCCAGCAGCGTGGGAGGGACAGCCGAGGGTGAAAAACTGTTTTTT
v_call: TRBV5-1; clone_size: many; j_call: TRBJ2-1; d_call: TRBD2; cdr3_aa: CASSLLAGANEQFF; cdr3_nt: TGCGCCAGCAGCTTACTAGCGGGGGCCAATGAGCAGTTCTTC
v_call: TRBV11-3; clone_size: medium-sized; j_call: TRBJ2-3; d_call: TRBD2; cdr3_aa: CASSLSGGTDTQYF; cdr3_nt: TGTGCCAGCAGCCTAAGCGGGGGCACAGATACGCAGTATTTT
v_call: TRBV20-1; clone_size: many; j_call: TRBJ2-7; d_call: TRBD2; cdr3_aa: CSARLAGTNYEQYF; cdr3_nt: TGCAGTGCTAGACTAGCGGGAACCAACTACGAGCAGTACTTC
v_call: TRBV20-1; clone_size: many; j_call: TRBJ2-7; d_call: TRBD1; cdr3_aa: CSARALGQVADFEQYF; cdr3_nt: TGCAGTGCTAGAGCCTTAGGACAGGTTGCGGACTTTGAGCAGTACTTC
v_call: TRBV7-9; clone_size: many; j_call: TRBJ1-1; d_call: TRBD1; cdr3_aa: CASSCLYGQGGYTEAFF; cdr3_nt: TGTGCCAGCAGCTGTTTATACGGACAGGGAGGGTACACTGAAGCTTTCTTT
v_call: TRBV15; clone_size: medium-sized; j_call: TRBJ1-2; d_call: TRBD1; cdr3_aa: CATSRDQGADGYTF; cdr3_nt: TGTGCCACCAGCAGAGATCAGGGGGCGGATGGCTACACCTTC
v_call: TRBV20-1; clone_size: few; j_call: TRBJ2-3; d_call: TRBD2; cdr3_aa: CSARDIGLGTDTQYF; cdr3_nt: TGCAGTGCTAGAGATATAGGACTAGGCACAGATACGCAGTATTTT
v_call: TRBV27; clone_size: many; j_call: TRBJ2-1; d_call: -; cdr3_aa: CASSLLQSSYNEQFF; cdr3_nt: TGTGCCAGCAGTTTACTCCAGAGCTCCTACAATGAGCAGTTCTTC
v_call: TRBV29-1; clone_size: few; j_call: TRBJ1-5; d_call: -; cdr3_aa: CSVVPRFGQPQHF; cdr3_nt: TGCAGCGTTGTCCCGAGATTTGGGCAGCCCCAGCATTTT
v_call: TRBV9; clone_size: few; j_call: TRBJ1-2; d_call: -; cdr3_aa: CASSVRGGGYGYTF; cdr3_nt: TGTGCCAGCAGCGTAAGAGGAGGGGGCTATGGCTACACCTTC
v_call: TRBV6-4; clone_size: -; j_call: TRBJ2-2; d_call: TRBD1; cdr3_aa: CASSETGESTGELFF; cdr3_nt: TGTGCCAGCAGTGAGACAGGGGAGAGCACCGGGGAGCTGTTTTTT
v_call: TRBV12-3/TRBV12-4; clone_size: many; j_call: TRBJ1-4; d_call: -; cdr3_aa: CASSLWLNEKLFF; cdr3_nt: TGTGCCAGCAGTTTGTGGTTGAATGAAAAACTGTTTTTT
v_call: TRBV12-3/TRBV12-4; clone_size: many; j_call: TRBJ2-1; d_call: -; cdr3_aa: CASSSGTVNEQFF; cdr3_nt: TGTGCCAGCAGTTCCGGGACGGTCAATGAGCAGTTCTTC
v_call: TRBV27; clone_size: few; j_call: TRBJ1-1; d_call: TRBD1; cdr3_aa: CASGVGQGDEVFF; cdr3_nt: TGTGCCAGCGGCGTCGGACAGGGTGATGAAGTTTTCTTT
v_call: TRBV6-1; clone_size: -; j_call: TRBJ2-2; d_call: TRBD2; cdr3_aa: CASSVTLGAGAGPMFF; cdr3_nt: TGTGCCAGCAGTGTAACCCTCGGGGCGGGAGCCGGACCGATGTTTTTT
v_call: TRBV7-3; clone_size: -; j_call: TRBJ2-3; d_call: -; cdr3_aa: CASSSLGTVVSDTQYF; cdr3_nt: TGTGCCAGCAGCTCCCTCGGGACCGTCGTGTCAGATACGCAGTATTTT
v_call: TRBV29-1; clone_size: many; j_call: TRBJ2-1; d_call: -; cdr3_aa: CSVVRGGFDEQFF; cdr3_nt: TGCAGCGTTGTGAGGGGGGGGTTCGATGAGCAGTTCTTC
v_call: TRBV18; clone_size: many; j_call: TRBJ2-1; d_call: -; cdr3_aa: CASSPPGAAEQFF; cdr3_nt: TGTGCCAGCTCACCACCCGGGGCTGCTGAGCAGTTCTTC
v_call: TRBV28; clone_size: few; j_call: TRBJ2-1; d_call: TRBD1; cdr3_aa: CASTGLGTGNNEQFF; cdr3_nt: TGTGCCAGCACCGGCCTCGGGACAGGTAATAATGAGCAGTTCTTC
v_call: TRBV20-1; clone_size: many; j_call: TRBJ1-4; d_call: -; cdr3_aa: CSARSGAYEKLFF; cdr3_nt: TGCAGTGCCCGATCCGGGGCTTATGAAAAACTGTTTTTT
v_call: TRBV5-1; clone_size: many; j_call: TRBJ2-5; d_call: -; cdr3_aa: CASALTGAETQYF; cdr3_nt: TGCGCCAGCGCGCTGACTGGCGCCGAGACCCAGTACTTC
v_call: TRBV2; clone_size: many; j_call: TRBJ1-2; d_call: TRBD1; cdr3_aa: CASSERGTGGNYGYTF; cdr3_nt: TGTGCCAGCAGTGAAAGAGGGACAGGGGGCAACTATGGCTACACCTTC
v_call: TRBV30; clone_size: few; j_call: TRBJ1-1; d_call: -; cdr3_aa: CAWSDQNTEAFF; cdr3_nt: TGTGCCTGGTCCGACCAGAACACTGAAGCTTTCTTT
v_call: TRBV2; clone_size: -; j_call: TRBJ1-1; d_call: -; cdr3_aa: CASRGTKNTEAFF; cdr3_nt: TGTGCCAGCCGCGGGACAAAGAACACTGAAGCTTTCTTT
v_call: TRBV7-3; clone_size: few; j_call: TRBJ1-1; d_call: -; cdr3_aa: CASSLKGDTEAFF; cdr3_nt: TGTGCCAGCAGCTTAAAAGGGGACACTGAAGCTTTCTTT
v_call: TRBV27; clone_size: few; j_call: TRBJ1-2; d_call: TRBD1; cdr3_aa: CASSPAGTGPYGYTF; cdr3_nt: TGTGCCAGCAGCCCTGCGGGGACAGGACCCTATGGCTACACCTTC
v_call: TRBV5-1; clone_size: many; j_call: TRBJ2-3; d_call: -; cdr3_aa: CASSLDRVGDTQYF; cdr3_nt: TGCGCCAGCAGCTTGGACAGGGTTGGAGATACGCAGTATTTT
v_call: TRBV20-1; clone_size: medium-sized; j_call: TRBJ1-5; d_call: -; cdr3_aa: CSASGDTNNQPQHF; cdr3_nt: TGCAGTGCTAGCGGTGACACAAACAATCAGCCCCAGCATTTT
v_call: TRBV2; clone_size: few; j_call: TRBJ2-4; d_call: TRBD2; cdr3_aa: CASSIGTSGKNIQYF; cdr3_nt: TGTGCCAGCAGTATAGGGACTAGCGGAAAAAACATTCAGTACTTC
v_call: TRBV4-1; clone_size: many; j_call: TRBJ2-5; d_call: TRBD1; cdr3_aa: CASSLLTGGRETQYF; cdr3_nt: TGCGCCAGCAGCCTACTGACAGGGGGCAGGGAGACCCAGTACTTC
v_call: TRBV6-2/TRBV6-3; clone_size: -; j_call: TRBJ2-2; d_call: -; cdr3_aa: CASSNRDRLDAGELFF; cdr3_nt: TGTGCCAGCAGTAACCGGGACAGACTAGACGCCGGGGAGCTGTTTTTT
v_call: TRBV29-1; clone_size: medium-sized; j_call: TRBJ2-3; d_call: -; cdr3_aa: CSADGGYTDTQYF; cdr3_nt: TGCAGCGCGGATGGCGGATACACAGATACGCAGTATTTT
v_call: TRBV5-4; clone_size: many; j_call: TRBJ2-1; d_call: -; cdr3_aa: CASRDHKYNEQFF; cdr3_nt: TGTGCCAGCAGAGACCACAAATACAATGAGCAGTTCTTC
v_call: TRBV7-2; clone_size: few; j_call: TRBJ2-1; d_call: TRBD2; cdr3_aa: CASSLKRAGDEQFF; cdr3_nt: TGTGCCAGCAGCCTCAAAAGGGCGGGAGATGAGCAGTTCTTC
v_call: TRBV13; clone_size: many; j_call: TRBJ1-3; d_call: -; cdr3_aa: CASSKGSQGNTIYF; cdr3_nt: TGTGCCAGCTCGAAGGGCAGTCAAGGAAACACCATATATTTT
v_call: TRBV11-2; clone_size: many; j_call: TRBJ2-3; d_call: TRBD2; cdr3_aa: CASSLESGRGRQDTQYF; cdr3_nt: TGTGCCAGCAGCTTAGAGTCCGGGAGGGGACGGCAAGATACGCAGTATTTT
v_call: TRBV20-1; clone_size: few; j_call: TRBJ1-2; d_call: -; cdr3_aa: CSARDRSGPLGYTF; cdr3_nt: TGCAGTGCTAGAGATCGGTCAGGGCCTCTTGGCTACACCTTC
v_call: TRBV12-3/TRBV12-4; clone_size: few; j_call: TRBJ1-5; d_call: TRBD1; cdr3_aa: CASSFGTGLQPQHF; cdr3_nt: TGTGCCAGCAGTTTCGGGACAGGTCTTCAGCCCCAGCATTTT
v_call: TRBV24-1; clone_size: many; j_call: TRBJ2-3; d_call: TRBD1; cdr3_aa: CATSDSGTGEADTQYF; cdr3_nt: TGTGCCACCAGTGATTCCGGGACAGGGGAGGCAGATACGCAGTATTTT
v_call: TRBV12-3/TRBV12-4; clone_size: few; j_call: TRBJ1-2; d_call: -; cdr3_aa: CASSLAAGGRNGYTF; cdr3_nt: TGTGCCAGCAGTTTAGCGGCGGGGGGAAGGAATGGCTACACCTTC
v_call: TRBV28; clone_size: many; j_call: TRBJ2-3; d_call: -; cdr3_aa: CASSSPVTIASTDTQYF; cdr3_nt: TGTGCCAGCAGTTCTCCCGTGACTATCGCTAGCACAGATACGCAGTATTTT
v_call: TRBV28; clone_size: many; j_call: TRBJ1-1; d_call: TRBD1; cdr3_aa: CASSLRQGGSDEAFF; cdr3_nt: TGTGCCAGCAGTTTGAGACAGGGTGGTTCGGATGAAGCTTTCTTT